A selection of T cell receptor beta chains follows, all from one sample in a study of shared clonotypes between healthy human individuals. Clones were read by immunoSEQ multiplex PCR, and TCRdb kept only the in-frame ones, dropping some. The data show roughly 1,100,000 clones, about 77% seen once. The sample consisted of memory CD4+ T cells sorted from blood. The receptors here all came from a man aged 18 to 35 in good health. Both conserved end residues are part of each CDR3. The order of the fields is D gene, V gene, clone size, J gene, CDR3 protein, CDR3 DNA. The D gene is left open where the match is weak. Expanded clones are given a class, and other clones once, few, many or no size at all.

NA	TRBV7-2	NA	TRBJ2-7	CASSPTGPPYEQYF	TGTGCCAGCAGCCCGACGGGACCCCCCTACGAGCAGTACTTC
NA	TRBV30	few	TRBJ1-2	CAWSIGQYGYTF	TGTGCCTGGAGTATAGGACAGTATGGCTACACCTTC
TRBD1	TRBV7-9	NA	TRBJ2-7	CASNLGNRGGTYEQYF	TGTGCCAGCAATCTCGGGAACAGGGGTGGCACCTACGAGCAGTACTTC
NA	TRBV12-5	NA	TRBJ1-1	CASGLVLAGAPEAFF	TGTGCTAGTGGTTTGGTACTTGCAGGAGCCCCTGAAGCTTTCTTT
NA	TRBV5-4	NA	TRBJ1-1	CASNPGRASNTEAFF	TGTGCCAGCAACCCTGGGAGGGCCTCGAACACTGAAGCTTTCTTT
NA	TRBV11-2	NA	TRBJ2-3	CASSPRQITDTQYF	TGTGCCAGCAGCCCCCGACAGATCACAGATACGCAGTATTTT
TRBD1	TRBV28	NA	TRBJ1-4	CASHGTELINEKLFF	TGTGCCAGCCATGGGACAGAACTTATCAATGAAAAACTGTTTTTT
NA	TRBV5-1	NA	TRBJ2-2	CASSSAQANTGELFF	TGCGCCAGCAGCTCCGCTCAAGCGAACACCGGGGAGCTGTTTTTT
NA	TRBV9	NA	TRBJ2-3	CASSVGHPPFLDTQYF	TGTGCCAGCAGCGTAGGGCACCCCCCCTTCCTAGATACGCAGTATTTT
NA	TRBV7-2	NA	TRBJ1-1	CASSSDWLAGLTEAFF	TGTGCCAGCAGCTCGGACTGGCTGGCGGGACTAACTGAAGCTTTCTTT
TRBD1	TRBV11-2	NA	TRBJ1-5	CASSLGGQGGQPQHF	TGTGCCAGCAGCTTAGGGGGACAGGGAGGCCAGCCCCAGCATTTT
NA	TRBV5-5	NA	TRBJ2-2	CASSLVGSRRGTGELFF	TGTGCCAGCAGCTTGGTCGGCAGCCGACGTGGGACCGGGGAGCTGTTTTTT
NA	TRBV10-3	NA	TRBJ2-1	CAISNRETRNEQFF	TGTGCCATCTCGAATAGGGAGACGAGAAATGAGCAGTTCTTC
TRBD2	TRBV9	NA	TRBJ2-5	CASATGLEETQYF	TGTGCCAGCGCCACGGGACTAGAAGAGACCCAGTACTTC
NA	TRBV11-2	NA	TRBJ1-2	CASSPRRETYGYTF	TGTGCCAGCAGCCCCAGGAGGGAGACCTATGGCTACACCTTC
NA	TRBV5-8	NA	TRBJ1-1	CAGRKAYEAFF	TGTGCCGGACGGAAAGCCTATGAAGCTTTCTTT
TRBD1	TRBV30	NA	TRBJ1-3	CAGEWTGTTVNTIYF	TGTGCCGGGGAATGGACAGGGACGACTGTAAACACCATATATTTT
NA	TRBV7-8	NA	TRBJ1-5	CASSLVQGPQHF	TGTGCCAGCAGCTTAGTTCAGGGCCCCCAGCATTTT
TRBD1	TRBV9	NA	TRBJ2-7	CASSVDRGTYEQYF	TGTGCCAGCAGCGTAGACAGGGGTACCTACGAGCAGTACTTC
TRBD1	TRBV29-1	NA	TRBJ2-5	CSVGSGGETQYF	TGCAGCGTTGGCTCAGGGGGCGAGACCCAGTACTTC
NA	TRBV19	NA	TRBJ1-1	CASSLQAWGVNTEAFF	TGTGCCAGTAGCCTGCAGGCGTGGGGGGTGAACACTGAAGCTTTCTTT
NA	TRBV6-1	once	TRBJ1-6	CASSERRSGDSYNSPLHF	TGTGCCAGCAGTGAAAGAAGGTCTGGAGACTCCTATAATTCACCCCTCCACTTT
TRBD1	TRBV27	NA	TRBJ1-6	CASSSSGTGGMGSPLHF	TGTGCCAGCAGTTCATCCGGGACAGGGGGCATGGGTTCACCCCTCCACTTT
NA	TRBV4-1	NA	TRBJ2-3	CASSQKETSTDTQYF	TGCGCCAGCAGCCAAAAGGAAACTAGCACAGATACGCAGTATTTT
NA	TRBV6-1	NA	TRBJ2-2	CASSTDSGYTGELFF	TGTGCCAGCAGTACAGATAGCGGCTACACCGGGGAGCTGTTTTTT
NA	TRBV9	NA	TRBJ1-5	CASSPGDEGGQPQHF	TGTGCCAGCAGCCCGGGAGACGAGGGAGGTCAGCCCCAGCATTTT
NA	TRBV7-9	few	TRBJ2-3	CASSQSDTQYF	TGTGCCAGCAGCCAATCGGATACGCAGTATTTT
NA	TRBV9	NA	TRBJ1-3	CASSVGISGNTIYF	TGTGCCAGCAGCGTAGGTATCTCTGGAAACACCATATATTTT
TRBD2	TRBV7-2	NA	TRBJ2-2	CASSRLPPGLAVGELFF	TGTGCCAGCAGCCGTCTCCCTCCGGGACTAGCTGTCGGGGAGCTGTTTTTT
NA	TRBV2	NA	TRBJ2-1	CASSATQAGEQFF	TGTGCCAGCAGTGCGACTCAGGCGGGTGAGCAGTTCTTC
NA	TRBV11-2	NA	TRBJ2-2	CASSMGVPGELFF	TGTGCCAGCAGCATGGGAGTCCCCGGGGAGCTGTTTTTT
NA	TRBV6-6	NA	TRBJ2-7	CASSYSQYEQYF	TGTGCCAGCAGTTACTCGCAGTACGAGCAGTACTTC
TRBD2	TRBV5-4	NA	TRBJ2-7	CASSAGLAGEQYF	TGTGCCAGCAGCGCCGGACTAGCGGGGGAGCAGTACTTC
NA	TRBV6-5	many	TRBJ1-2	CASSPLRGGYTF	TGTGCCAGCAGTCCCCTGAGGGGAGGCTACACCTTC
NA	TRBV9	NA	TRBJ2-1	CASSVGGPSSYNEQFF	TGTGCCAGCAGCGTAGGTGGGCCCAGCTCCTACAATGAGCAGTTCTTC
NA	TRBV2	NA	TRBJ2-5	CASRPLQETQYF	TGTGCCAGCAGACCCCTTCAAGAGACCCAGTACTTC
NA	TRBV7-7	few	TRBJ2-3	CASSLGTGSTDTQYF	TGTGCTAGCAGCTTAGGCACCGGTAGCACAGATACGCAGTATTTT
TRBD2	TRBV6-5	NA	TRBJ2-1	CASSYSLAGGWDEQFF	TGTGCCAGCAGTTATTCCCTAGCGGGGGGGTGGGATGAGCAGTTCTTC
NA	TRBV29-1	few	TRBJ2-2	CSVYNTGELFF	TGCAGCGTTTATAACACCGGGGAGCTGTTTTTT
NA	TRBV28	NA	TRBJ2-5	CASSLSSGVQETQYF	TGTGCCAGCAGTCTATCTTCAGGGGTACAAGAGACCCAGTACTTC
NA	TRBV10-1	NA	TRBJ1-6	CASNRAFYNSPLHF	TGCGCCAGCAACAGGGCGTTCTATAATTCACCCCTCCACTTT
TRBD1	TRBV5-5	NA	TRBJ1-2	CASSYYRGTSDRRGYTF	TGTGCCAGCAGCTACTACCGTGGGACATCGGACAGGCGAGGCTACACCTTC
NA	TRBV7-2	once	TRBJ1-1	CASSRLNTEAFF	TGTGCCAGCAGCAGGTTGAACACTGAAGCTTTCTTT
NA	TRBV19	few	TRBJ1-2	CASSPEMGYGYTF	TGTGCCAGTAGTCCAGAGATGGGCTATGGCTACACCTTC
NA	TRBV11-2	NA	TRBJ1-6	CASSLQGFGNSPLHF	TGTGCCAGCAGCTTACAGGGATTCGGAAATTCACCCCTCCACTTT
NA	TRBV6-5	NA	TRBJ1-2	CASSYSSGWGYTF	TGTGCCAGCAGTTACTCGTCAGGGTGGGGCTACACCTTC
NA	TRBV4-1	few	TRBJ1-2	CASSQATAYYGYTF	TGCGCCAGCAGCCAAGCGACAGCTTACTATGGCTACACCTTC
NA	TRBV5-4	NA	TRBJ2-1	CASSLDGSIPYNEQFF	TGTGCCAGCAGCTTGGATGGTAGTATCCCCTACAATGAGCAGTTCTTC
NA	TRBV28	NA	TRBJ1-5	CASSFSRGYGQPQHF	TGTGCCAGCAGTTTCTCGAGGGGGTACGGTCAGCCCCAGCATTTT
NA	TRBV19	NA	TRBJ2-7	CASSEGTRARQYF	TGTGCCAGTAGTGAGGGAACCCGCGCTCGGCAGTACTTC
NA	TRBV6-1	NA	TRBJ2-1	CASPRSGSFRNEQFF	TGTGCCAGCCCCCGTAGCGGTTCTTTTCGGAATGAGCAGTTCTTC
NA	TRBV5-1	NA	TRBJ2-2	CASSLAGRDTGELFF	TGCGCCAGCAGCTTGGCCGGACGGGACACCGGGGAGCTGTTTTTT
TRBD1	TRBV5-1	NA	TRBJ2-5	CASRIGTGVETQYF	TGCGCCAGCAGGATAGGGACAGGGGTAGAGACCCAGTACTTC